Reported below is one T cell receptor beta chain. This entry comes from a study of control samples from healthy donors and cancer patients. TCRdb's copy holds only in-frame clones and misses some; the assay was immunoSEQ multiplex PCR. The repertoire holds around 110,000 clones, with 93% as singletons. The ends were cut back, 4 bases at V and 0 bases at J, with 10 bases in the middle. CDR3 length: 15 amino acids. Germline loops: CDR1 SNHLY, CDR2 FYNNEI. The chain recombines TRBV2 with TRBJ1-3; weak D call: TRBD1 (5 bases). Sequenced material: blood. The receptor was isolated from a man aged 25-45 years in good health. The CDR3 is CASSVGTLSGNTIYF. The CDR3 bases are TGTGCCAGCAGTGTAGGGACCCTCTCTGGAAACACCATATATTTT.